The next 4 T cell receptor beta chains were all read from a single sample in a study of T-cell reconstitution after alpha-beta-depleted transplantation in children. The authors prepared the TCRbeta library with unique molecular identifiers. In TCRdb, the PCR reads were re-called with MiXCR into one record per CDR3 protein. The data contain approximately 520,000 distinct CDR3 sequences, around a third of them singletons. The sequences come from PBMCs from the stem cell graft donor, collected from the stem cell graft. The receptors here all came from a human donor who donated a stem cell graft to a child with aplastic anemia.

This clonotype has at least ten counts. The V call is TRBV29-1, the J call TRBJ2-1; possibly TRBD1 for D (5 bases). In germline, CDR1 is SQVTM, CDR2 ANQGSEA. Trimming removed 3 bases at V and 4 bases at J, with 13 bases between. The CDR3 consists of 14 residues. CDR3 DNA sequence: TGCAGCGTTGAGGAGCAGGGTCAATACAATGAGCAGTTCTTC. Translated, it gives CSVEEQGQYNEQFF.

This clonotype was counted a few times. The CDR3 loop reads CASRDHREREFF. The CDR3 coding sequence is TGTGCCAGCAGAGACCACAGGGAAAGGGAGTTCTTC. The chain has TRBV12-3 or TRBV12-4 and TRBJ2-1; D possibly corresponds to TRBD1 (6 bases). CDR3 length equals 12 residues. With 6 bases removed from V and 14 bases from J, the gap between germline ends came to 17 bases.

The rearrangement joins TRBV6-2 or TRBV6-3 to TRBJ1-4, with 8 bases fitting TRBD1. The CDR3 runs to 15 residues. The V segment lost 6 bases and the J segment 6 bases; nucleotides outside the gene matches: 9. Per the germline V gene, CDR1 is MNHEY and CDR2 is SVGEGT. In DNA form, the CDR3 reads TGTGCCAGCAGGCCCTGGACAGGGCCTCATGAAAAACTGTTTTTT. Translated, it gives CASRPWTGPHEKLFF.

V gene TRBV3-1 combines with J gene TRBJ1-2; the D is unclear. V lost 0 bases to trimming and J lost 5 bases, with 4 bases between them. The germline V gene has CDR1 LGHDT and CDR2 YNNKEL (reference sequence). The CDR3 is made up of 12 amino acids. CDR3 sequence: CASSQDGYGYTF. The CDR3 DNA follows: TGTGCCAGCAGCCAAGACGGGTATGGCTACACCTTC.